Listed here are 22 T cell receptor beta chains from one sample, sequenced in a study of T cell repertoires in cytomegalovirus infection. TCRdb re-derived calls from the reads in MiXCR, one entry per CDR3 protein. The sample holds approximately 500,000 distinct CDR3 sequences, over 9% seen once. Sequenced sample: PBMCs. Source of these receptors: a human donor in good health (CMV status not recorded). Some clones in this sample may be carry-over from other donors' samples.

This chain joins TRBV20-1 and TRBJ2-3; 7 bases are a match to TRBD2. Germline V gene data show CDR1 as DFQATT and CDR2 as SNEGSKA (reference sequence). This CDR3 spans 14 amino acids. V shed 5 bases and J 1 base; nucleotides not matched to a gene: 6. CDR3 protein: CSAGEGAGTDTQYF. The CDR3 DNA is TGCAGTGCTGGGGAGGGCGCGGGCACAGATACGCAGTATTTT.

This clonotype was seen at least ten times. The chain links TRBV6-2 or TRBV6-3 to TRBJ2-1; D is perhaps TRBD2 (5 bases). Trimming cost V 2 bases and J 8 bases, with 13 bases left between them. This CDR3 region has 14 residues. Germline CDR1 reads MNHEY; CDR2 reads SVGEGT. The CDR3: CASSYRTGRDEQFF. The CDR3 region has the DNA TGTGCCAGCAGTTACCGTACGGGAAGGGATGAGCAGTTCTTC.

The chain is built from TRBV5-4 and TRBJ2-1; 8 nucleotides align to TRBD2. The CDR3 loop spans 16 amino acids. V was clipped by 6 bases and J by 0 bases; unmatched bases: 8. Germline CDR1 and CDR2: SGHNT and YYREEE (reference sequence). The CDR3 region is CASTSAGTSSYNEQFF. The DNA of the CDR3 is TGTGCCAGCACTTCAGCCGGGACTAGCTCCTACAATGAGCAGTTCTTC.

The table lists this clonotype with many counts. The rearrangement links TRBV7-2 to TRBJ1-1; the D is unclear. The germline V and J ends were trimmed by 5 bases and 2 bases, with 9 bases remaining between them. Germline CDR1 reads SGHTA; CDR2 reads FQGNSA. CDR3 length: 13 residues. The CDR3 DNA reads TGTGCCAGCAGCCGACTCACCAACACTGAAGCTTTCTTT. It translates to CASSRLTNTEAFF.

This clonotype was counted between two and nine times. The chain uses TRBV13 and TRBJ2-5, with 7 bases that match TRBD2. V dropped 4 bases and J dropped 9; count of bases not matched to a gene: 5. In germline, CDR1 is PRHDT, CDR2 FYEKMQ (reference sequence). This CDR3 contains 12 residues. CDR3 DNA sequence: TGTGCCAGCAGCTCAGGACGGGAGGCCCAGTACTTC. Its protein is CASSSGREAQYF.

This clonotype was seen ten or more times. The chain recombines TRBV24-1 with TRBJ2-7; no definite D call. Trimming removed 4 bases at V and 3 bases at J, with 6 bases between. The V gene's germline CDR1 is KGHDR and CDR2 SFDVKD. CDR3 size: 12 residues. The CDR3 nucleotides read TGTGCCACCAGTGACGACCACTACGAGCAGTACTTC. Its protein product is CATSDDHYEQYF.

This clonotype was seen just once. The chain combines TRBV27 with TRBJ2-3; a weak D match, TRBD2 (5 bases). Deletions cut 4 bases from V and 5 bases from J, with 16 bases between. CDR3 size: 15 residues. Germline V gene lookup returns CDR1 MNHEY and CDR2 SMNVEV (reference sequence). The CDR3 loop is CASSYLGASLDTQYF. The DNA of the CDR3 is TGTGCCAGCAGTTATTTGGGAGCGTCCCTAGATACGCAGTATTTT.

This clonotype appeared many times. This chain connects TRBV9 to TRBJ2-5; D is perhaps TRBD2 (6 bases). This CDR3 spans 15 amino acids. V shed 4 bases and J shed 2 bases, with 15 bases lying between them. The V gene's germline CDR1 is SGDLS and CDR2 YYNGEE. For the CDR3, the DNA is TGTGCCAGCAGCCAAGGCGGGGCTAAACAAGAGACCCAGTACTTC. This translates into CASSQGGAKQETQYF.

Note on this clonotype: A clone one base away is much larger, so this may be a read error. The V and J genes are TRBV14 and TRBJ1-6, with D possibly matching TRBD1 (6 bases). This CDR3 comprises 17 residues. Looked up from germline, CDR1 is SGHDN and CDR2 is FVKESK. The CDR3 is CASSQDRGGSYNSPLYF. In DNA, the CDR3 is TGTGCCAGCAGCCAAGATCGGGGGGGCTCCTATAATTCACCCCTCTACTTT.

This clonotype was seen many times. The chain has TRBV10-3 and TRBJ2-1; 7 positions agree with TRBD2. Germline CDR1 and CDR2: ENHRY and SYGVKD. Trimming removed 5 bases from V and 4 bases from J; junction bases left unmatched: 8. The CDR3 runs 15 residues. CDR3 bases: TGTGCCATCAGTTTCCGGGAGGTGGAGTACAATGAGCAGTTCTTC. Its translation is CAISFREVEYNEQFF.

This clonotype was seen ten or more times. V gene TRBV19 combines with J gene TRBJ2-1; D perhaps matches TRBD1 (6 bases). The CDR3 extends over 15 amino acids. The germline V and J ends were trimmed by 1 base and 9 bases, with 16 bases remaining between them. Germline V gene sequence: CDR1 LNHDA, CDR2 SQIVND (reference sequence). CDR3 bases: TGTGCCAGTAGTATAGCAGGGGAAGGGAGTGGTGAGCAGTTCTTC. Translated: CASSIAGEGSGEQFF. Full variable domain (outside the CDR3, taken from reference TRBV19 and TRBJ2-1): DGGITQSPKYLFRKEGQNVTLSCEQNLNHDAMYWYRQDPGQGLRLIYYSQIVNDFQKGDIAEGYSVSREKKESFPLTVTSAQKNPTAFYLCASSIAGEGSGEQFFGPGTRLTVL.

The chain links TRBV6-4 to TRBJ1-5, with 7 bases that match TRBD1. J gave up 0 bases and V 6 bases, and 5 bases lay outside the gene matches. CDR1 is MRHNA and CDR2 is SNTAGT in the germline V gene. The CDR3 totals 15 residues. The CDR3 loop reads CASRGTVNSNQPQHF. The DNA of the CDR3 is TGTGCCAGCAGGGGGACAGTTAATAGCAATCAGCCCCAGCATTTT.

This clonotype was detected ten times or more. The chain employs TRBV11-1 and TRBJ2-2, with 7 nucleotides matching TRBD1. The CDR3 loop spans 16 amino acids. Trimming cost V 5 bases and J 2 bases; bases outside gene matches: 8. Germline V gene sequence: CDR1 SGHAT, CDR2 FQDESV (reference sequence). CDR3 residues: CASSRVTGVNTGELFF. In DNA, the CDR3 is TGTGCCAGCAGCCGAGTCACAGGGGTCAACACCGGGGAGCTGTTTTTT.

This sequence joins TRBV27 and TRBJ2-6, with 7 positions matching TRBD1. Unmatched junction bases numbered 13, after V lost 5 bases and J lost 0 bases. The length of the CDR3 is 19 residues. From germline, CDR1 is MNHEY and CDR2 SMNVEV (reference sequence). This chain's CDR3 is CASSPDRRSPFSGANVLTF. The CDR3 nucleotides are TGTGCCAGCAGTCCGGACAGGCGGTCCCCGTTCTCTGGGGCCAACGTCCTGACTTTC.

This clonotype was seen ten or more times. This chain uses TRBV7-2 with TRBJ2-5; 7 bases agree with TRBD1. The germline V gene encodes CDR1 SGHTA and CDR2 FQGNSA. J lost 5 bases, V lost 5 bases, and 8 bases had no gene match. The CDR3 is 14 amino acids. The chain's CDR3 is CASSPRQGWETQYF. In DNA, the CDR3 is TGTGCCAGCAGCCCCCGACAGGGTTGGGAGACCCAGTACTTC.

The chain combines TRBV24-1 with TRBJ2-1; tentative D call: TRBD2 (5 bases). V gave up 6 bases and J gave up 4 bases, with 15 bases separating them. The CDR3 length is 15 residues. CDR1 and CDR2 from the germline V gene are KGHDR and SFDVKD. CDR3 sequence reads: CATSPTGLYYNEQFF. CDR3 bases: TGTGCCACCAGTCCTACTGGACTGTATTACAATGAGCAGTTCTTC.

This clonotype was seen at least ten times. V gene TRBV7-3 combines with J gene TRBJ2-3, with 8 bases fitting TRBD1. The length of the CDR3 is 14 residues. Germline V lookup: CDR1 SGHTA, CDR2 FQGTGA. Trimming at V came to 5 bases and at J to 7 bases, leaving 8 bases not matched to a gene. The chain's CDR3 is CASSGEDRANTQYF. In nucleotides, the CDR3 is TGTGCCAGCAGCGGGGAGGACAGGGCAAATACGCAGTATTTT.

The sample holds many counts of this clonotype. The rearrangement links TRBV7-9 to TRBJ2-7; D uncertain. Per the germline V gene, CDR1 is SEHNR and CDR2 is FQNEAQ (reference sequence). The CDR3 contains 16 residues. Between the trimmed V and J ends, which lost 5 bases and 3 bases, there was a span of 20 bases. The CDR3 coding sequence is TGTGCCAGCAGCACACACACCCGGGCAGACCTCTACGAGCAGTACTTC. Translated, it gives CASSTHTRADLYEQYF.

The V and J genes are TRBV4-1 and TRBJ1-5, with D hard to call. Per germline, CDR1 MGHRA and CDR2 YSYEKL. The CDR3 spans 14 residues. Trimming removed 0 bases from V and 7 bases from J, with 10 bases in between. The CDR3 sequence is CASSQERMAQPQHF. In DNA, the CDR3 is TGCGCCAGCAGCCAAGAAAGAATGGCGCAGCCCCAGCATTTT.

This clonotype was seen at least ten times. The rearrangement uses TRBV11-1 and TRBJ2-5, with TRBD2 matching over 9 bases. There are 16 residues in the CDR3. Germline trimming cut 5 bases from V and 2 bases from J; bases unmatched to any gene: 9. CDR1 is SGHAT and CDR2 is FQDESV in the germline V gene (reference sequence). The CDR3 is CASSHGLARGQETQYF. The CDR3 region has the DNA TGTGCCAGCAGCCACGGACTAGCGAGGGGACAAGAGACCCAGTACTTC.

V and J are TRBV4-2 and TRBJ2-1, with D possibly TRBD1 on 6 matching bases. The CDR3 runs to 16 residues. Germline CDR1 and CDR2: LGHNA and YNFKEQ. V lost 1 base to trimming and J lost 5 bases, with 15 bases between them. CDR3 in DNA: TGTGCCAGCAGCCAAGGGAATACTAGGGACAACAATGAGCAGTTCTTC. Its protein is CASSQGNTRDNNEQFF.

This clonotype has at least ten counts. The chain links TRBV6-5 to TRBJ1-5; TRBD1 agrees at 8 bases. The length of the CDR3 is 16 residues. Trimming took 5 bases from V and 1 from J; bases not matched to a gene: 7. Per germline, CDR1 MNHEY and CDR2 SVGAGI. CDR3 in DNA: TGTGCCAGCAGTCGGACAGGGATGGCGAGCAATCAGCCCCAGCATTTT. Protein product: CASSRTGMASNQPQHF.